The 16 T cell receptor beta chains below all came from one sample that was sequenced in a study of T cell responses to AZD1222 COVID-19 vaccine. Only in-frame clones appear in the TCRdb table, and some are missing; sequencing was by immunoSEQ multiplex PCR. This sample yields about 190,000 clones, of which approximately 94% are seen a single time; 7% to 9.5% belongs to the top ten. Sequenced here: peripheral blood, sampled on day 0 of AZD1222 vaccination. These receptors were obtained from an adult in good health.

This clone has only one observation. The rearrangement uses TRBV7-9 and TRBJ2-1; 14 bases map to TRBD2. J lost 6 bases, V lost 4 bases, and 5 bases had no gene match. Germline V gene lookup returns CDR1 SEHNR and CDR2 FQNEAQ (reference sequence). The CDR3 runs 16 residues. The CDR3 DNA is TGTGCCAGCAGCTCAGGACTAGCGGGGGGAGGCAATGAGCAGTTCTTC. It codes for CASSSGLAGGGNEQFF. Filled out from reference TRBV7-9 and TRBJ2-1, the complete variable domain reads DTGVSQNPRHKITKRGQNVTFRCDPISEHNRLYWYRQTLGQGPEFLTYFQNEAQLEKSRLLSDRFSAERPKGSFSTLEIQRTEQGDSAMYLCASSSGLAGGGNEQFFGPGTRLTVL.

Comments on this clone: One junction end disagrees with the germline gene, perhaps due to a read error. In DNA form, the CDR3 reads TGTGCTAGCAGCTTCACGACTAGCGAGAAACAGTTCTTC. Its protein is CASSFTTSEKQFF. V gene TRBV7-7 combines with J gene TRBJ2-1, with 8 bases that match TRBD2. This CDR3 region has 13 residues. CDR1 and CDR2 (germline): SSHAT, FNYEAQ (reference sequence).

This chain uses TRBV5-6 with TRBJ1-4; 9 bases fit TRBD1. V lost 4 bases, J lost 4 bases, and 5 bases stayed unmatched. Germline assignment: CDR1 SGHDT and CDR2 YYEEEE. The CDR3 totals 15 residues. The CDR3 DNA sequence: TGTGCCAGCAGCGGGGAGACAGGGGGTAATGAAAAACTGTTTTTT. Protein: CASSGETGGNEKLFF.

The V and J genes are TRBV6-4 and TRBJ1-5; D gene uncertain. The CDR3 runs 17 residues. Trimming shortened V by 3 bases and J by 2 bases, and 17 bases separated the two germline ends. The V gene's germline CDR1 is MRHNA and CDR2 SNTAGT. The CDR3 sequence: CASSEQETKWGNQPQHF. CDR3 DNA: TGTGCCAGCAGTGAACAAGAGACGAAGTGGGGCAATCAGCCCCAGCATTTT.

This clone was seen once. Here the CDR3 DNA reads TGTGCCACCAGTGATCCTAACCGGGACGGCGGTCGCTACACCTTC. This sequence encodes CATSDPNRDGGRYTF. The rearrangement uses TRBV24-1 and TRBJ1-2, with D possibly being TRBD1 (5 bases). V was pared by 3 bases and J by 9 bases, with 19 bases between. Germline values: CDR1 KGHDR, CDR2 SFDVKD. The CDR3 is 15 amino acids.

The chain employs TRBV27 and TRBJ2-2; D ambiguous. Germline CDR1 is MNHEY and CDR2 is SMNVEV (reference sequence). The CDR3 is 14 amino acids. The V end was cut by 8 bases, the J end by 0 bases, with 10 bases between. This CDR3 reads CASVSGSNTGELFF. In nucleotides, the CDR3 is TGTGCCAGCGTCTCCGGATCGAACACCGGGGAGCTGTTTTTT.

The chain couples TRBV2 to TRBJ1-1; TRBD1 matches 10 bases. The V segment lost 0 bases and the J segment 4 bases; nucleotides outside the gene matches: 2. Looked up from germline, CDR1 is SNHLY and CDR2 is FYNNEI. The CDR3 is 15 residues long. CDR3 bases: TGTGCCAGCAGTGAAGCGCGGACAGGGGGCACTGAAGCTTTCTTT. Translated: CASSEARTGGTEAFF.

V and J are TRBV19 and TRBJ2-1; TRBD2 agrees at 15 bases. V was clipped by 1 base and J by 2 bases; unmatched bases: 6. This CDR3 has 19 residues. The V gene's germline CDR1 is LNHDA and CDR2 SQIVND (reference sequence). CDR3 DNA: TGTGCCAGTAGTATAGGTCGGACTAGCGGGAGGGCCGCCTACAATGAGCAGTTCTTC. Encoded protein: CASSIGRTSGRAAYNEQFF.

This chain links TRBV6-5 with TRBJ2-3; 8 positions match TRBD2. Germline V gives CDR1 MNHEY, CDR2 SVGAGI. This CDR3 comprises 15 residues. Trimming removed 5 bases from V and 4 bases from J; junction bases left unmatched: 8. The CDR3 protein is CASSQLSGSADTQYF. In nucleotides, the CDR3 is TGTGCCAGCAGTCAACTCAGCGGGAGTGCAGATACGCAGTATTTT.

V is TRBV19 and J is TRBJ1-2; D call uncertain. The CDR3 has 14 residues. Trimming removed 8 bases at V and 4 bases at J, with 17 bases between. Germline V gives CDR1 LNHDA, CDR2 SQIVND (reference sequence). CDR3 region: CASGPRSPSYGYTF. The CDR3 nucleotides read TGTGCCAGTGGCCCACGATCGCCTTCCTATGGCTACACCTTC.

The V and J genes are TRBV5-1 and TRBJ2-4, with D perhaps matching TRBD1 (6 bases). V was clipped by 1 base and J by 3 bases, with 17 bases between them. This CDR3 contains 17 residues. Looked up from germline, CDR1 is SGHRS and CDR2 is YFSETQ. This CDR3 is CASSLLATGYDKNIQYF. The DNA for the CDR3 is TGCGCCAGCAGCTTGTTAGCTACAGGGTACGACAAAAACATTCAGTACTTC.

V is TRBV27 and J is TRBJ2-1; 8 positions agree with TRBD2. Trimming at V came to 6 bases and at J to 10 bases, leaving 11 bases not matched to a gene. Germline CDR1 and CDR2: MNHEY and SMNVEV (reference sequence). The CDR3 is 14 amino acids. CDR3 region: CASSQGLGPREQFF. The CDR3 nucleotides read TGTGCCAGCAGCCAGGGACTAGGCCCTAGGGAGCAGTTCTTC.

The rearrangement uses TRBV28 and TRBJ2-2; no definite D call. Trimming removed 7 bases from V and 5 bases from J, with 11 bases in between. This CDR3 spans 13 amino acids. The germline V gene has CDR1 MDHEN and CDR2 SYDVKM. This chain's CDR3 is CASTLGQTGELFF. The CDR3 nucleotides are TGTGCCAGCACCCTCGGGCAGACCGGGGAGCTGTTTTTT.

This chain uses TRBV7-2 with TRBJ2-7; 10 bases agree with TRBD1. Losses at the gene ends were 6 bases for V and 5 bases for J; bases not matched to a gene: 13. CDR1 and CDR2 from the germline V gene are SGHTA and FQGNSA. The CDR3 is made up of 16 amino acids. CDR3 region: CASRSNPGTGVHEQYF. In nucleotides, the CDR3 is TGTGCCAGCAGATCTAACCCCGGGACAGGGGTCCACGAGCAGTACTTC.

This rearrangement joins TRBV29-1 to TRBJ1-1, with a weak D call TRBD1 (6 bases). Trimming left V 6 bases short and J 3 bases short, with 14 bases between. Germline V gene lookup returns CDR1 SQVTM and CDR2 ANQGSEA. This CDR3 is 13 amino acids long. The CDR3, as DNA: TGCAGCGTCACAGGGCTTGGGGACACTGAAGCTTTCTTT. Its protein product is CSVTGLGDTEAFF.

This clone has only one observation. As DNA, the CDR3 is TGTGCCACCAGTCGGACAGGGGGTACCGGGGAGCTGTTTTTT. Translated: CATSRTGGTGELFF. The rearrangement links TRBV24-1 to TRBJ2-2; 10 nucleotides align to TRBD1. The germline V gene encodes CDR1 KGHDR and CDR2 SFDVKD. The V and J ends lost 6 bases and 5 bases, in that order; junction bases with no gene match: 2. The CDR3 loop spans 14 amino acids.